The 23 T cell receptor beta chains given below trace back to one sample, sequenced in a study of cytomegalovirus exposure and HLA in healthy donors. The PCR used 60 Vbeta and 13 Jbeta primers. Method: immunoSEQ multiplex PCR; TCRdb's copy keeps in-frame clones and lacks some. The sample carries some 180,000 clones, about 80% recorded once. The sample consisted of PBMCs. These receptors were taken from a woman in her 30s in good health and CMV-seropositive.

J is TRBJ1-2 and V is TRBV28, with 9 bases lining up with TRBD1. The germline gives CDR1 MDHEN, CDR2 SYDVKM. The CDR3 has 15 amino acids. V lost 6 bases and J lost 0; bases outside the gene matches: 5. In DNA, the CDR3 is TGTGCCAGCAGACCACAGGGGGCTTCTAACTATGGCTACACCTTC. Its translation is CASRPQGASNYGYTF.

This clone was seen a single time. The chain recombines TRBV7-9 with TRBJ1-2, with D possibly TRBD1 on 6 matching bases. Germline CDR1 SEHNR, CDR2 FQNEAQ (reference sequence). This CDR3 has 14 residues. Trimming removed 5 bases from V and 3 bases from J, with 13 bases in between. In DNA, the CDR3 is TGTGCCAGCAGCCCACGGGACAATTACTATGGCTACACCTTC. Its translation: CASSPRDNYYGYTF. Looking up the rest from reference TRBV7-9 and TRBJ1-2 gives the full variable domain: DTGVSQNPRHKITKRGQNVTFRCDPISEHNRLYWYRQTLGQGPEFLTYFQNEAQLEKSRLLSDRFSAERPKGSFSTLEIQRTEQGDSAMYLCASSPRDNYYGYTFGSGTRLTVV.

The rearrangement joins TRBV19 to TRBJ1-2; unclear D gene. The CDR3 has 13 residues. CDR1 LNHDA and CDR2 SQIVND come from the germline V gene (reference sequence). V gave up 5 bases and J gave up 10 bases, with 17 bases separating them. The CDR3 DNA follows: TGTGCCAGTAGTCCGACCGGCGACATTGACTACACCTTC. Its translation: CASSPTGDIDYTF.

Only a few counts were recorded for this clone. CDR3 coding DNA: TGTGCCAGCACCCGGGACAGGGTGAATGAAAAACTGTTTTTT. Its protein product is CASTRDRVNEKLFF. The chain couples TRBV2 to TRBJ1-4, with 9 positions matching TRBD1. Germline V gene lookup returns CDR1 SNHLY and CDR2 FYNNEI. V dropped 7 bases and J dropped 5; count of bases not matched to a gene: 5. The CDR3 length is 14 residues.

This clone was observed once. The rearrangement joins TRBV4-3 to TRBJ2-7; weak D call: TRBD1 (6 bases). Germline lookup yields CDR1 LGHNA and CDR2 YSLEER. There are 13 residues in the CDR3. Trimming left V 3 bases short and J 3 bases short, with 9 bases between. The CDR3 DNA reads as TGCGCCAGCAGCCAGGGGACATTCTACGAGCAGTACTTC. It translates to CASSQGTFYEQYF.

The chain employs TRBV5-1 and TRBJ2-7; 14 bases match TRBD2. The germline V gene has CDR1 SGHRS and CDR2 YFSETQ. CDR3 length: 20 amino acids. The ends lost 4 bases at V and 4 bases at J; junction bases unmatched: 19. The CDR3 nucleotides read TGCGCCAGCAGCCCCACCCGGACTAGCGGGAGGATAGGAGGTCAGTACGAGCAGTACTTC. Encoded protein: CASSPTRTSGRIGGQYEQYF.

This clone appeared a few times. V usage is TRBV5-6 and J usage is TRBJ1-6; D perhaps matches TRBD1 (5 bases). Germline lookup yields CDR1 SGHDT and CDR2 YYEEEE. The V gene lost 2 bases and the J gene lost 5 bases, with 14 bases spanning the gap. The CDR3 extends over 16 amino acids. CDR3 bases: TGTGCCAGCAGCTTAAACAGGCGCGGTAATAATTCACCCCTCCACTTT. Translation: CASSLNRRGNNSPLHF.

The chain links TRBV4-1 to TRBJ2-2; D unresolved. The V gene lost 0 bases and the J gene lost 1 base, with 12 bases spanning the gap. Germline CDR1 reads MGHRA; CDR2 reads YSYEKL. This CDR3 region has 17 residues. The CDR3 here is CASSQESETENTGELFF. DNA for the CDR3: TGCGCCAGCAGCCAAGAGAGCGAGACGGAGAACACCGGGGAGCTGTTTTTT.

The J gene is TRBJ1-1, the V gene TRBV15; D possibly corresponds to TRBD1 (6 bases). With 0 bases removed from V and 6 bases from J, the gap between germline ends came to 14 bases. This CDR3 has 15 amino acids. From germline, CDR1 is LNHNV and CDR2 YYDKDF (reference sequence). CDR3 in amino acids: CATSRDQQGSAEAFF. In DNA form, the CDR3 reads TGTGCCACCAGCAGAGATCAGCAGGGGAGCGCTGAAGCTTTCTTT.

The J gene is TRBJ2-5, the V gene TRBV7-9; 7 bases align to TRBD2. The J call may be incorrect, as the DNA end agrees better with TRBJ2-7. Germline CDR1 is SEHNR and CDR2 is FQNEAQ (reference sequence). The CDR3 totals 15 residues. CDR3 DNA sequence: TGTGCCAGCAGCGATCAGCGGGACCTTACCTACGAGCAGTACTTC. Its protein is CASSDQRDLTYEQYF.

Concerning this clone: The junction differs from germline at one of its ends, possibly a read error. V is TRBV6-5 and J is TRBJ2-7; D not certain. The CDR3 is made up of 13 amino acids. The germline V gene has CDR1 MNHEY and CDR2 SVGAGI. This CDR3 is CASSYTVSYGQYF. The CDR3 region has the DNA TGTGCCAGCAGTTATACAGTTTCCTACGGGCAGTACTTC.

The rearrangement joins TRBV4-1 to TRBJ2-1; 9 positions agree with TRBD2. J was trimmed by 8 bases and V by 2 bases; bases with no gene match: 7. In germline, CDR1 is MGHRA, CDR2 YSYEKL. The CDR3 sequence is 15 residues long. CDR3 sequence reads: CASSQIAGALDEQFF. The DNA for the CDR3 is TGCGCCAGCAGCCAAATAGCGGGAGCTCTTGATGAGCAGTTCTTC.

In this sample, this clone turned up once. The chain joins TRBV13 to TRBJ2-7, with D possibly being TRBD2 (7 bases). V gave up 5 bases and J gave up 4 bases, with 18 bases separating them. Germline V gene lookup returns CDR1 PRHDT and CDR2 FYEKMQ (reference sequence). The CDR3 spans 15 residues. This CDR3 reads CASSTREAGEYEQYF. The DNA of the CDR3 is TGTGCCAGCAGCACCCGGGAGGCAGGGGAGTACGAGCAGTACTTC. Supplemented by reference TRBV13 and TRBJ2-7, the full variable domain reads AAGVIQSPRHLIKEKRETATLKCYPIPRHDTVYWYQQGPGQDPQFLISFYEKMQSDKGSIPDRFSAQQFSDYHSELNMSSLELGDSALYFCASSTREAGEYEQYFGPGTRLTVT.

Worth noting for this clone: This sample also contains other DNA sequences that code for the same CDR3. The chain couples TRBV11-2 to TRBJ2-5, with TRBD1 as a possible D gene (6 bases). V lost 3 bases to trimming and J lost 2 bases, with 7 bases between them. CDR1 and CDR2 from the germline V gene are SGHAT and FQNNGV. The CDR3 length is 13 residues. The DNA of the CDR3 is TGTGCCAGCAGCTTGGGACAACAAGAGACCCAGTACTTC. Translating it yields CASSLGQQETQYF. The complete variable domain, with remaining parts taken from reference TRBV11-2 and TRBJ2-5, reads EAGVAQSPRYKIIEKRQSVAFWCNPISGHATLYWYQQILGQGPKLLIQFQNNGVVDDSQLPKDRFSAERLKGVDSTLKIQPAKLEDSAVYLCASSLGQQETQYFGPGTRLLVL.

This clone came up once. The chain is built from TRBV7-8 and TRBJ1-1; D not resolved. The CDR3 length is 12 residues. V was shortened by 5 bases and J by 11 bases, with 15 bases between the two germline ends. CDR1 and CDR2 from the germline V gene are SGHVS and FQNEAQ. The CDR3 DNA reads TGTGCCAGCAGCCCAACCGGGAGAGGCGCTTTCTTT. This codes for CASSPTGRGAFF.

V gene TRBV14 combines with J gene TRBJ2-3; no clear D. The germline CDR1 and CDR2 sequences are SGHDN and FVKESK. Trimming took 1 base from V and 6 from J, leaving 2 bases between them. There are 11 residues in the CDR3. The CDR3 nucleotides read TGTGCCAGCAGCCAAGCGGATACGCAGTATTTT. As protein: CASSQADTQYF.

This chain's CDR3 is CASSPWDRVREQYF. CDR3 DNA: TGTGCCAGCAGCCCCTGGGACAGGGTCAGGGAGCAGTACTTC. The chain recombines TRBV5-6 with TRBJ2-7; 9 bases match TRBD1. The J segment lost 7 bases and the V segment lost 4 bases, leaving 9 bases of the junction unmatched. The CDR3 is 14 residues long. In germline, CDR1 is SGHDT, CDR2 YYEEEE. The full variable domain, its missing parts supplied by reference TRBV5-6 and TRBJ2-7, is DAGVTQSPTHLIKTRGQQVTLRCSPKSGHDTVSWYQQALGQGPQFIFQYYEEEERQRGNFPDRFSGHQFPNYSSELNVNALLLGDSALYLCASSPWDRVREQYFGPGTRLTVT.

As to this clone: The same CDR3 is also encoded by other DNA sequences in this sample. J is TRBJ1-1 and V is TRBV5-1; 12 nucleotides align to TRBD1. The CDR3 spans 15 residues. V trimming: 4 bases; J trimming: 5 bases; junction bases outside the gene matches: 6. CDR1 is SGHRS, CDR2 YFSETQ, per germline. This chain's CDR3 is CASSPGTGGRTEAFF. For the CDR3, the DNA is TGCGCCAGCAGCCCGGGGACAGGGGGCAGGACTGAAGCTTTCTTT.

The chain employs TRBV4-2 and TRBJ2-7, with TRBD2 identical over 7 bases. With V trimmed by 0 bases and J by 2 bases, 13 bases remained unmatched. The CDR3 is 18 amino acids. Germline V gives CDR1 LGHNA, CDR2 YNFKEQ. Here the CDR3 DNA reads TGTGCCAGCAGCCAAGAGACCCCCTCGGCGGGAGTCCCCTACGAGCAGTACTTC. It translates to CASSQETPSAGVPYEQYF.

This clone was seen a single time. J is TRBJ1-1 and V is TRBV29-1; perhaps TRBD1 as D (5 bases). Per the germline V gene, CDR1 is SQVTM and CDR2 is ANQGSEA. The CDR3 is 16 amino acids. Trimming stripped 7 bases from V and 0 bases from J, with 21 bases between. The CDR3 spells CSGTWSDNHLNTEAFF. CDR3 nucleotides: TGCAGCGGTACCTGGTCGGACAACCATTTGAACACTGAAGCTTTCTTT.

This clone was counted only a few times. This chain connects TRBV6-5 to TRBJ2-7, with D tentatively TRBD2 (6 bases). The germline V and J ends were trimmed by 5 bases and 0 bases, with 8 bases remaining between them. Germline loops: CDR1 MNHEY, CDR2 SVGAGI. The CDR3 totals 13 residues. The CDR3: CASSGGTSYEQYF. CDR3 coding DNA: TGTGCCAGCAGTGGCGGGACCTCCTACGAGCAGTACTTC.

The chain couples TRBV21-1 to TRBJ2-7; the tabulated D call, TRBD2, remains unverified against the DNA. TRBV21-1 corresponds to a pseudogene. The CDR3 covers 15 residues. The CDR3 region is CASSLQSGGAYEQYF. CDR3 sequence (DNA): TGTGCCAGCAGCCTTCAGAGTGGAGGGGCGTACGAGCAGTACTTC.

V usage is TRBV7-9 and J usage is TRBJ2-3; D perhaps matches TRBD2 (7 bases). V was shortened by 7 bases and J by 6 bases, with 23 bases between the two germline ends. The germline V gene encodes CDR1 SEHNR and CDR2 FQNEAQ (reference sequence). This CDR3 is 16 amino acids long. DNA for the CDR3: TGTGCCAGCAATTTAGAGGGGGGGGCAGGATGGGATACGCAGTATTTT. It translates to CASNLEGGAGWDTQYF.